This T cell receptor beta chain was profiled in a study of T cells in Graves' hyperthyroidism and ophthalmopathy (dated by TCRdb to about 2019). The study in broad terms: Peripheral blood samples were taken at the time of initial diagnosis, prior to any treatment. An independent validation cohort of around 19 hyperthyroidism patients and approximately 15 patients who later progressed to ophthalmopathy tested prospective prediction of ophthalmopathy. In about six Graves' hyperthyroidism patients, the study also compared T-cell repertoires from thyroid tissue with T-cell repertoires from blood. After blood sampling, hyperthyroidism patients were treated with methimazole at a starting dose of 30 mg daily, and ophthalmopathy patients were treated with high-dose intravenous methylprednisolone. To identify TCR V-J signatures that set the groups apart, the researchers used a discovery cohort of about a hundred patients, made up of 40 to 45 with Graves' ophthalmopathy and about 59 with stable Graves' hyperthyroidism. The 95 to 100 discovery patients were randomly divided into training and test sets at a 7:3 ratio. The paper reports TCR Vbeta CDR3 sequencing of over 130 peripheral blood samples: 43 ophthalmopathy, some 80 hyperthyroidism and roughly 17 progressor patients. What the research found in general, with its limitations: No statistical method was used to fix the sample size in advance, and group allocation was not hidden from the investigators. In validation, progression to ophthalmopathy was predicted by the model with 70.59% sensitivity and 72% to 85% specificity, a median of approximately 6.5 months before onset. Ophthalmopathy was separated from stable hyperthyroidism by a 13 V-J signature model, with about 88% sensitivity and about 81% specificity obtained in cross-validation and 80%/75% obtained in testing. Most expanded thyroid clonotypes (frequency above 0.001) were also detected in blood, suggesting blood repertoires may reflect thyroid immune responses.

Ophthalmopathy patients had moderately to severely active disease, with a Clinical Activity Score of 3 or more, a NOSPECS grade of 4 or more, and a disease duration of less than 3 months. Any patient with an uncontrolled infection, another autoimmune disease, pregnancy or lactation was excluded. Clinical symptoms, serum thyroxine and TRAb, thyroid ultrasound, and orbital computed tomography formed the basis for the diagnoses. PBMCs were separated from approximately 10 ml of fresh peripheral blood using Ficoll-Paque density gradient centrifugation. Total RNA was extracted with Trizol reagent, and quality was checked on an Agilent 2100 Bioanalyzer. This clonotype was found many times. No antigen is known for it. Within one base of it there is no much larger clone, and no base qualities were kept. The CDR1 and CDR2 encoded by the germline V gene are KGHSH and LQKENI. Including cysteine and phenylalanine, the CDR3 has 13 amino acids. This entry keeps only the CDR3 DNA: 39 bases, framed from base 1. Deletion took 3 bases off V and 2 bases off J, with a span of 4 bases between the germline ends.

The TCR beta CDR3 regions were amplified from RNA transcripts. For the first round of RT-PCR on the TCR CDR3, the HTBI primer set was used together with the Qiagen OneStep RT-PCR kit. A second multiplex PCR round built the libraries, followed by size selection and purification. Libraries were sequenced paired-end with 100 bp reads on an Illumina HiSeq2000. The paper's data handling went like this. SOAPnuke was used to process the raw data, removing reads that contained adapters or uncalled bases, had a mean Phred below 15, or lacked an exact match to the constant primer or identifier. High-quality paired reads were merged with COPE v1.2.5, and unique nucleotide sequences were defined as clonotypes. Clonotypes were aligned to IMGT TRBV, TRBD and TRBJ reference segments using MiTCR v1.1. The analysis included only V-J combinations with a frequency above 0.0001, which together covered roughly 99% of the repertoires. A TCS score was defined as the ratio between F50 (clonal expansion) and ExV (chaos), using BLOSUM62-based TCRdist between CDR3 peptides within each V-J. Welch's t-statistics and random forest reduced roughly 500 V-J features to 10 to 15, which were used in a naive Bayes classifier (R e1071). The public reads were quality trimmed at Q25 with fastp and then assembled into clones with MiXCR by TCRdb, keeping productive beta chains. Entries that share a CDR3 protein sequence are merged under the most common genes and DNA. The V and J calls reflect TCRdb's pipeline rather than the authors' work. For this sample there are around 570,000 distinct CDR3 sequences; around 20% appear just once. About half of the sample goes to the ten largest clones.

What was sequenced was blood. The sequence joins TRBV18 to TRBJ1-4; confidence is insufficient to name the D gene. This receptor was identified in a man aged 40-49 years with Graves' ophthalmopathy. The DNA reads as follows: TGTGCCAGCTCACCGACCACTAATGAAAAACTGTTTTTT. This sequence encodes CASSPTTNEKLFF.